Each of the 15 T cell receptor beta chains below was sequenced from the same sample in a study of tumor-infiltrating lymphocytes in primary liver carcinoma. The input was approximately 500 ng total RNA; TCR beta cDNA was made from it with a constant-region primer. Modified slightly, ARM-PCR produced TCR beta libraries over three nested multiplex PCR rounds. The first two PCR rounds used TRBV1-TRBV30 primers with a Cbeta primer, around 10 cycles each. TCRdb analysed the multiplex PCR reads with MiXCR anew, one entry per CDR3 protein. The data contain 300,000 to 400,000 distinct CDR3 sequences, 55% to 65% of them singletons. Out of unsorted whole blood came the blood RNA, and germline DNA was extracted as well. Sequenced sample: peripheral blood. The receptors shown here come from a man aged 40-50 years with primary liver carcinoma and hepatitis B virus infection.

This clonotype was detected ten times or more. This chain joins TRBV28 and TRBJ1-1, with 7 bases aligning to TRBD1. V lost 3 bases, J lost 1 base, and 11 bases stayed unmatched. Germline V gene lookup returns CDR1 MDHEN and CDR2 SYDVKM. The CDR3 is 17 residues long. The CDR3 here is CASSFPVVGGANTEAFF. The CDR3 region has the DNA TGTGCCAGCAGTTTCCCCGTGGTAGGGGGCGCGAACACTGAAGCTTTCTTT.

Of note for this clonotype: This is likely a read error, given that the CDR3 carries no conserved phenylalanine or tryptophan at its end. The V and J genes are TRBV30 and TRBJ2-3; 8 bases fit TRBD2. The CDR3 covers 16 residues. Trimming at V came to 2 bases and at J to 0 bases, leaving 7 bases not matched to a gene. Germline loops: CDR1 GTSNPN, CDR2 SVGIG (reference sequence). The CDR3 DNA reads as TGTGCCTGGAGTAAAACTAGCGGCTCTAGCACAGATACGCAGTATTCT. Its protein is CAWSKTSGSSTDTQYS.

This sequence joins TRBV5-1 and TRBJ2-1; 7 bases align to TRBD1. CDR3 length: 13 amino acids. Per the germline V gene, CDR1 is SGHRS and CDR2 is YFSETQ. The V and J ends lost 5 bases and 6 bases, in that order; junction bases with no gene match: 5. The DNA for the CDR3 is TGCGCCAGCAGACCCGGGGACAGCAATGAGCAGTTCTTC. It is translated as CASRPGDSNEQFF.

This clonotype came up a few times. The chain recombines TRBV4-1 with TRBJ2-7, with TRBD2 matching over 13 bases. The CDR3 has 16 amino acids. The V gene end was trimmed by 1 base and the J gene end by 4 bases; junction bases not matched to a gene: 4. The germline CDR1 and CDR2 sequences are MGHRA and YSYEKL. This chain's CDR3 is CASSQATSGRGYEQYF. The DNA for the CDR3 is TGCGCCAGCAGCCAAGCAACTAGCGGGAGGGGGTACGAGCAGTACTTC.

V is TRBV6-5 and J is TRBJ2-2; D remains ambiguous. Deletions cut 11 bases from V and 1 base from J, with 14 bases between. The CDR3 has 14 residues. Germline V gene lookup returns CDR1 MNHEY and CDR2 SVGAGI. The CDR3 here is CASLRVLNTGELFF. DNA of the CDR3: TGTGCCTCCCTCCGAGTCTTGAACACCGGGGAGCTGTTTTTT.

On this clonotype: This likely comes from a read error, as the CDR3 has no conserved phenylalanine or tryptophan at its end. In DNA, the CDR3 is TGCAGCGTGCAATGGGTCGAAAAACTGTTTTAT. As protein: CSVQWVEKLFY. The chain recombines TRBV29-1 with TRBJ1-4; D gene ambiguous. Germline V gene data show CDR1 as SQVTM and CDR2 as ANQGSEA. The CDR3 is 11 amino acids. The germline V and J ends were trimmed by 6 bases and 8 bases, with 10 bases remaining between them.

The J gene is TRBJ1-1, the V gene TRBV29-1; D is unresolved. CDR1 is SQVTM and CDR2 is ANQGSEA in the germline V gene. The CDR3 totals 13 residues. V shed 6 bases and J shed 3 bases, with 14 bases lying between them. The CDR3 loop is CSVQRVVDTEAFF. DNA for the CDR3: TGCAGCGTCCAGCGGGTGGTCGACACTGAAGCTTTCTTT.

V usage is TRBV14 and J usage is TRBJ1-1, with 7 bases identical to TRBD1. The V gene end was trimmed by 2 bases and the J gene end by 5 bases; junction bases not matched to a gene: 5. The CDR3 covers 14 residues. Germline values: CDR1 SGHDN, CDR2 FVKESK. Here the CDR3 DNA reads TGTGCCAGCAGCCAAACACAGGGGCGGACTGAAGCTTTCTTT. Translating gives CASSQTQGRTEAFF.

Details on this clonotype: This CDR3 fails to terminate in the conserved phenylalanine or tryptophan, so it likely reflects a read error. CDR3 nucleotides: TGCGCCAGCATCCAAGCACCGGGACAGGGGGCTGGAAACACCATATATTTA. Amino acid sequence: CASIQAPGQGAGNTIYL. The chain couples TRBV4-3 to TRBJ1-3; 11 nucleotides align to TRBD1. The CDR3 runs 17 residues. The germline CDR1 and CDR2 sequences are LGHNA and YSLEER.

This clonotype has more than one count but fewer than ten. This chain joins TRBV14 and TRBJ2-3; the match to TRBD1 covers 7 bases. The CDR3 is 17 amino acids. Germline CDR1 SGHDN, CDR2 FVKESK. J lost 0 bases, V lost 3 bases, and 9 bases had no gene match. The CDR3 is CASSHPTGLRSTDTQYF. The CDR3 coding sequence is TGTGCCAGCAGCCACCCGACAGGGTTGAGGAGCACAGATACGCAGTATTTT.

The chain uses TRBV5-1 and TRBJ2-5, with 12 bases aligning to TRBD2. J gave up 6 bases and V 5 bases, and 8 bases lay outside the gene matches. Germline V gives CDR1 SGHRS, CDR2 YFSETQ. The CDR3 is 15 amino acids. The CDR3 DNA is TGCGCCAGCAGACCTAGCGGGAGGGCCGGGAAGACCCAGTACTTC. Translation gives CASRPSGRAGKTQYF. The full variable domain, with the rest looked up from reference TRBV5-1 and TRBJ2-5, is KAGVTQTPRYLIKTRGQQVTLSCSPISGHRSVSWYQQTPGQGLQFLFEYFSETQRNKGNFPGRFSGRQFSNSRSEMNVSTLELGDSALYLCASRPSGRAGKTQYFGPGTRLLVL.

Notes on this clonotype: Just one base apart from a much larger clone, this may be a read error. This chain uses TRBV12-3 or TRBV12-4 with TRBJ2-1; 8 bases fit TRBD1. The CDR3 runs to 15 residues. The CDR3 spells CVSSFGQGGWSEQFF. The DNA of the CDR3 is TGTGTCAGCAGTTTTGGACAGGGAGGATGGAGTGAGCAGTTCTTC.

This clonotype came up a few times. The chain uses TRBV25-1 and TRBJ1-1, with a possible D match to TRBD1 (5 bases). Trimming took 5 bases from V and 5 from J, leaving 15 bases between them. The length of the CDR3 is 14 residues. CDR1 is MGHDK and CDR2 is SYGVNS in the germline V gene. For the CDR3, the DNA is TGTGCCAGCAGTCCCTCGTGGGGGAGGACTGAAGCTTTCTTT. Amino acid sequence: CASSPSWGRTEAFF.

In the case of this clonotype: Possible read error: a much larger clone is one base away. The chain couples TRBV5-4 to TRBJ2-3; 7 bases map to TRBD2. CDR3 length: 15 amino acids. Germline V gene data show CDR1 as SGHNT and CDR2 as YYREEE (reference sequence). CDR3 bases: TGTGCCAGCAGCTTGGGAGGACTAGGTACAGATATGCAGTATTTT. Translating gives CASSLGGLGTDMQYF.

V is TRBV30 and J is TRBJ2-7, with 7 bases aligning to TRBD2. The CDR3 has 14 residues. In germline, CDR1 is GTSNPN, CDR2 SVGIG (reference sequence). The V and J ends lost 0 bases and 4 bases, in that order; junction bases with no gene match: 6. The CDR3 coding sequence is TGTGCCTGGAGTGTTGCGGGAGTACAATACGAGCAGTACTTC. Protein product: CAWSVAGVQYEQYF.